This TCR beta chain comes out of a study of shared clonotypes between healthy human individuals. Germline-derived CDR1 and CDR2 are WSHSY and SAAADI. V shed 3 bases and J 5 bases; nucleotides not matched to a gene: 18. The CDR3 has 19 amino acids. Libraries were prepared by immunoSEQ multiplex PCR; TCRdb keeps only in-frame clonotypes and omits some of them. The sample includes roughly 1.4 million clones, approximately 98.5% of them seen just once. Material: naive CD4+ T cells sorted from blood. Subset noted: CD45RA+ positively selected. The sequence was collected from a man aged 30 to 39 in good health. This chain joins TRBV10-2 and TRBJ2-7; 11 nucleotides line up with TRBD2. The CDR3 bases are TGCGCCAGCAGTGACTTGGGGGGCGGTCTAGCGGGAGGATTCAACGAGCAGTACTTC. Its protein is CASSDLGGGLAGGFNEQYF.